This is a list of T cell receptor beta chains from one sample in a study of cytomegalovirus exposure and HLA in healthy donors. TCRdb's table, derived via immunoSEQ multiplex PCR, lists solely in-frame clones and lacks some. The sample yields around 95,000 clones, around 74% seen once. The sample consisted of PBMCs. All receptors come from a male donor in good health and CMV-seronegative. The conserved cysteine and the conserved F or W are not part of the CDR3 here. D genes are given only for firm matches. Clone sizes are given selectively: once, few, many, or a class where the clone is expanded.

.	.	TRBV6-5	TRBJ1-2	ASRATANYGYT
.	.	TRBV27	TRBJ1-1	ASSLFGGNTEAF
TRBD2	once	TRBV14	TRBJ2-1	ASNQDNLRLAGVHNEQF
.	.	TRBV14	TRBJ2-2	ASTRRSSGELF
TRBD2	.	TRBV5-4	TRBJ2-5	ASSPGLVLQETQY
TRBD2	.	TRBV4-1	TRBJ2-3	ASSQLVVAGGFSSTDTQY
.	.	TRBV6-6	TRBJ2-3	ASSSGRGRTDTQY
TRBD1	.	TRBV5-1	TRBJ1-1	ASSPGQGEAGAF
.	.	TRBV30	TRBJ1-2	AWGLGGYGYT
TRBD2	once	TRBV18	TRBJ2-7	ASSLLAGGAEDEQY
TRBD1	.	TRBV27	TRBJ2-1	ASSLYDRGREQF
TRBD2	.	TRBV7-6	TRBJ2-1	ASGYTSGILNEQF
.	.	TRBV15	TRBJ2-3	ATSRDRAGKTDTQY
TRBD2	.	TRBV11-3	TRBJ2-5	ASSSGLAETQY
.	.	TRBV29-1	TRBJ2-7	SVEKIQGSYEQY
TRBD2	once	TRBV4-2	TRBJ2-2	ASSQDFGLGVPNTGELF
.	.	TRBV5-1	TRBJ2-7	ASSRVRVGDEQY
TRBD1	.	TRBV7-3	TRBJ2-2	ASSFRTGGNTGELF
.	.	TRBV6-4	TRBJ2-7	ASSDPENTVSYEQY
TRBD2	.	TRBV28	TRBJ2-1	ASSSTPSRLAAYSEESYNEQF
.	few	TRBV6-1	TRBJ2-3	ASLQGVTDTQY
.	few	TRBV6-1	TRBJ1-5	ASSERGGGNQPQH
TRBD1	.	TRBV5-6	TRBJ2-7	ASSLVLSDRALYEQY
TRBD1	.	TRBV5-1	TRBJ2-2	ASSLNPQGDGELF
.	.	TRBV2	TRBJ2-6	ASSDSGAGANVLT
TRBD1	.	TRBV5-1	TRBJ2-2	ASSLEADRDTGELF
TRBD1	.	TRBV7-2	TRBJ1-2	ASSLVGQGRREGYT
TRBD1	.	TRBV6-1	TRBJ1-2	ASMPGQGNYGYT
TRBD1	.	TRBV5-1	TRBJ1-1	ASSLSRAAGGLVGDAF
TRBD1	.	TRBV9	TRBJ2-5	ASSKDRGLETQY
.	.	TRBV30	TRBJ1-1	AWSVYTEAF
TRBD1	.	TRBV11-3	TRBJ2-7	ASSLVVGTGGGEQY
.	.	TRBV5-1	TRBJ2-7	ASSLEGALLLGEQY
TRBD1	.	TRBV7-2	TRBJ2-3	ASSYQTGLTDTQY
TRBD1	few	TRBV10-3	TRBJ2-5	AISGDRVETQY
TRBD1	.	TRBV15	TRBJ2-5	ATSRDTGTGSETQY
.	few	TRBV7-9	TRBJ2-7	ASSLDRAAGQSEQY
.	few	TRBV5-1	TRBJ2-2	ASSLAAGTTGELF
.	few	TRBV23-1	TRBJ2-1	ASSQIRRPHEQF
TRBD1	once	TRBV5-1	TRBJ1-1	ASSPTGVGTEAF
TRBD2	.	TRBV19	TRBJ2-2	ASTFGGSGTGELF